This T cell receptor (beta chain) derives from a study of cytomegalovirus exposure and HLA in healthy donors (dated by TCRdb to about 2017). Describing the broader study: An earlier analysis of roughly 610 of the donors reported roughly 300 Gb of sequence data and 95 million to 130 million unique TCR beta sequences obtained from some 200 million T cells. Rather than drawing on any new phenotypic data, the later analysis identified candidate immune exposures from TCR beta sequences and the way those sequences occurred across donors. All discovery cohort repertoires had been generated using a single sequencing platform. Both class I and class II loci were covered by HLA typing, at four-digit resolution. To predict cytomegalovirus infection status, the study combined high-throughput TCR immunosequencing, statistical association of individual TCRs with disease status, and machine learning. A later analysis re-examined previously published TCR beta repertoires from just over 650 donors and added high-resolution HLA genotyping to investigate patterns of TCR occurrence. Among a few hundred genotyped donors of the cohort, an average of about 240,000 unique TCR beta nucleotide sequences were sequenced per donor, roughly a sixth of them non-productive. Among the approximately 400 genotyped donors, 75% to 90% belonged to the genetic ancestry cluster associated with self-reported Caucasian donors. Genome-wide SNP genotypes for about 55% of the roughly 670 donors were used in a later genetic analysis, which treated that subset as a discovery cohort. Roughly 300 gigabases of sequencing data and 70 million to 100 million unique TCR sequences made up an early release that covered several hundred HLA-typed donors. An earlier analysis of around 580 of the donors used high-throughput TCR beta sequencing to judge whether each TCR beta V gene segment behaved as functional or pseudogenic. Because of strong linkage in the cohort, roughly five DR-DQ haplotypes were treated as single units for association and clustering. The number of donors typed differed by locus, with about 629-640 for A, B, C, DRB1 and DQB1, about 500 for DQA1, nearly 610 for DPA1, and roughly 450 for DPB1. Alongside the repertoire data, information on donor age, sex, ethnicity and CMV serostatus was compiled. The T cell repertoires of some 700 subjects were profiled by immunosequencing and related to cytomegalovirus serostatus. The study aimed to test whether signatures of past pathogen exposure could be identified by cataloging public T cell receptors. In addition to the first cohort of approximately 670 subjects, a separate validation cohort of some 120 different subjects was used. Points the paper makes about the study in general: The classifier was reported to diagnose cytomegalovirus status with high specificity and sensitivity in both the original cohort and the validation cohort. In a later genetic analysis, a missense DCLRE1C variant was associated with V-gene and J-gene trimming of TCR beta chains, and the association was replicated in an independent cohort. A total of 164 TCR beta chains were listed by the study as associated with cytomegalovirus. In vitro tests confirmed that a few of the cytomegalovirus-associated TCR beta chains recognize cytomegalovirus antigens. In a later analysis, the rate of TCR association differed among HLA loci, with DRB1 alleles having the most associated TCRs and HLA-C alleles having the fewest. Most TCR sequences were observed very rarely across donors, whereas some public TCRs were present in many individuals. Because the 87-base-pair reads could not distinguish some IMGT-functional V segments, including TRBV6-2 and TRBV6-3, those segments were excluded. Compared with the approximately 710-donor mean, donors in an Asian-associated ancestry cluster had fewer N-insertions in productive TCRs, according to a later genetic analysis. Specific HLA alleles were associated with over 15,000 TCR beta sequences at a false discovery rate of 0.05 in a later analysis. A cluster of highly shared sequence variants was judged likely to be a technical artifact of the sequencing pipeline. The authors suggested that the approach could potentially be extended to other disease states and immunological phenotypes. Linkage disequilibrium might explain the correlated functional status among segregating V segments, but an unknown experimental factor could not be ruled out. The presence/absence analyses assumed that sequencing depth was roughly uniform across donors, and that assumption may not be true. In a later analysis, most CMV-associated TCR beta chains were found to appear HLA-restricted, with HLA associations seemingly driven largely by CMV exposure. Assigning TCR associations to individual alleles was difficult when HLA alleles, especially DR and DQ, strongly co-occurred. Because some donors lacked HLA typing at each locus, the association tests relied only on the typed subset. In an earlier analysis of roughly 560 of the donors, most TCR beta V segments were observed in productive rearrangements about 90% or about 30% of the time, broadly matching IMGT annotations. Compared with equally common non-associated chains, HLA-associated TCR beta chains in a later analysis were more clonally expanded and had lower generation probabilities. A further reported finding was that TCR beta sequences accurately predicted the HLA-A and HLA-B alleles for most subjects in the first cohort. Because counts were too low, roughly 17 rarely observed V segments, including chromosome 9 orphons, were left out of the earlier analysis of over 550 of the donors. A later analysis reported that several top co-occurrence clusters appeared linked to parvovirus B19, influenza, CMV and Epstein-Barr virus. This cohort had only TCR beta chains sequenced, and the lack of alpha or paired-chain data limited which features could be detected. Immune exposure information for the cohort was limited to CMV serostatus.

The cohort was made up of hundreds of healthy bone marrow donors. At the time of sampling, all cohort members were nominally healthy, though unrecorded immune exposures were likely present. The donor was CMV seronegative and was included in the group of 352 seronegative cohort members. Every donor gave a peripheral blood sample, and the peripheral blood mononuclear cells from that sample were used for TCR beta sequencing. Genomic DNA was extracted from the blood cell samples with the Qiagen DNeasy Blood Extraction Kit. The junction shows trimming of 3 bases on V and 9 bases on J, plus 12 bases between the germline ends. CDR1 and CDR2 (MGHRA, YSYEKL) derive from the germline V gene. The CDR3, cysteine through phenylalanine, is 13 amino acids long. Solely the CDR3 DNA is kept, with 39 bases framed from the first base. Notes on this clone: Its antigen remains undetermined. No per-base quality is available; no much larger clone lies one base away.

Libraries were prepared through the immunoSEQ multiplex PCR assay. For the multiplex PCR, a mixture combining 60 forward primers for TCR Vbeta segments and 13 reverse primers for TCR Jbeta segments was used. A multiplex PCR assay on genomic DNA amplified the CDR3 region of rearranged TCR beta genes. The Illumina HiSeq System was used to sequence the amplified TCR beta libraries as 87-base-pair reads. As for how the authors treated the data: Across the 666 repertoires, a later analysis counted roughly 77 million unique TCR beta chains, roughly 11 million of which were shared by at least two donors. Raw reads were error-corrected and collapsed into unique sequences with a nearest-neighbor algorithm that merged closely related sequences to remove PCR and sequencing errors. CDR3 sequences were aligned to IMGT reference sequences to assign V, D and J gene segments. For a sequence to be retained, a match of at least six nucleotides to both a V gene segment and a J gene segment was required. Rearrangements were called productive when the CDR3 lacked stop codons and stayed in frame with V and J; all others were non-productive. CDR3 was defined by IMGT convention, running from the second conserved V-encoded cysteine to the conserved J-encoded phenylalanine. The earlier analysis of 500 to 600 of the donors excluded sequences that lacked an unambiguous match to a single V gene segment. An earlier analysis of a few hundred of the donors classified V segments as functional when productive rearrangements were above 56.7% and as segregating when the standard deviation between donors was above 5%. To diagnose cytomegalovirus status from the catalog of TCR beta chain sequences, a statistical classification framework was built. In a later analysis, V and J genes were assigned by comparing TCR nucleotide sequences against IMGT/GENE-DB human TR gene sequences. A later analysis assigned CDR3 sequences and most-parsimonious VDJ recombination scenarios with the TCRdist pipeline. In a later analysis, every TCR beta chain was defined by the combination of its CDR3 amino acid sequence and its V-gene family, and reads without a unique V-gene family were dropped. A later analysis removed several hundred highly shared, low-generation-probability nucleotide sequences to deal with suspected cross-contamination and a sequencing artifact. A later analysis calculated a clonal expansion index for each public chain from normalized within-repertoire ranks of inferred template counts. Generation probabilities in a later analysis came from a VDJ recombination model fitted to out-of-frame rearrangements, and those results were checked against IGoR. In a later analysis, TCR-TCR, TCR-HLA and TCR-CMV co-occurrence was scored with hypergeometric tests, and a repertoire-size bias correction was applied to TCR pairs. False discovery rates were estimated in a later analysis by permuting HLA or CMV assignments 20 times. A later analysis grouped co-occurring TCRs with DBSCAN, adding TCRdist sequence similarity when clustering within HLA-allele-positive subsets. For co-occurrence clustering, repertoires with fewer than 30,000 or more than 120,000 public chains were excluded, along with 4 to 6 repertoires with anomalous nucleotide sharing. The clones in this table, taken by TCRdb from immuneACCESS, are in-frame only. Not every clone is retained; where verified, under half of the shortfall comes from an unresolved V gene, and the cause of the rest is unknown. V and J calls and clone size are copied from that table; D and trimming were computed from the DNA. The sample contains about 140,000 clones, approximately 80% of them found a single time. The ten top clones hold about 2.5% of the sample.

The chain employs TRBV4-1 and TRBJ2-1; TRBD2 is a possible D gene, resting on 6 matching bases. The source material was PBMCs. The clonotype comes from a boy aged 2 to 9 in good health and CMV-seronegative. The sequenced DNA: TGCGCCAGCAGCCACCGACTAGAGGTTGAGCAGTTCTTC. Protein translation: CASSHRLEVEQFF.